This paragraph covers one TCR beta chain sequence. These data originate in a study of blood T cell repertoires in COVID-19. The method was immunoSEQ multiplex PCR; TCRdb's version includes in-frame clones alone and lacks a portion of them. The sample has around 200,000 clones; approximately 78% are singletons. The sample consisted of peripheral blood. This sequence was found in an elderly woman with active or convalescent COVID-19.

This chain's CDR3 is CPRSNSPGLAGGRGEQYF. CDR3 coding DNA: TGCCCCCGCAGCAACTCCCCGGGCCTCGCGGGGGGGCGGGGCGAGCAGTACTTC. The genes are TRBV5-1 and TRBJ2-7; 9 nucleotides match TRBD2. The CDR3 sequence is 18 residues long. CDR1 and CDR2 from the germline V gene are SGHRS and YFSETQ.